This TCR beta chain originates from a study of T cell changes during pregnancy in multiple sclerosis. Measured with immunoSEQ multiplex PCR; TCRdb has only the in-frame clones, and not every one. This table holds 35,000 or so clones, around nine tenths found once. V was pared by 0 bases and J by 2 bases, with 7 bases between. There are 14 residues in the CDR3. Per the germline V gene, CDR1 is MNHEY and CDR2 is SVGAGI. This sequence joins TRBV6-5 and TRBJ2-5; TRBD1 might be the D (5 bases). This clonotype was obtained from a female donor with multiple sclerosis, enrolled in a pregnancy study. The sequenced sample was CD8+ T cells from peripheral blood mononuclear cells, obtained in the third trimester of pregnancy. The DNA for the CDR3 is TGTGCCAGCAGTTACTCAGACAGACAAGAGACCCAGTACTTC. This encodes CASSYSDRQETQYF.